Below are 21 T cell receptor beta chains sequenced from a single sample in a study of OX40 agonist ivuxolimab in advanced cancers. This table comes from immunoSEQ multiplex PCR, and its TCRdb copy is limited to in-frame clones, with some not included. The table lists roughly 10,000 clones, roughly 90% of them singletons. The sequencing here drew on CD4+ or CD8+ T cells sorted from blood, taken in a trial of the OX40 agonist ivuxolimab. Receptors were obtained from an adult with an advanced solid tumor such as melanoma, head and neck, liver or kidney cancer.

The chain is built from TRBV4-1 and TRBJ2-5, with 11 positions matching TRBD2. The CDR3 sequence is 17 residues long. V shed 1 base, J shed 1 base, and the junction held 5 bases outside the gene matches. Germline V gives CDR1 MGHRA, CDR2 YSYEKL. The chain's CDR3 is CASSQVLAGGTQETQYF. The DNA for the CDR3 is TGCGCCAGCAGCCAAGTTCTAGCGGGGGGAACCCAAGAGACCCAGTACTTC.

This chain uses TRBV10-3 with TRBJ2-7; 7 bases map to TRBD1. The germline gives CDR1 ENHRY, CDR2 SYGVKD. Trimming cost V 6 bases and J 0 bases; bases outside gene matches: 11. There are 16 residues in the CDR3. The CDR3 sequence: CAISAMDRSYSYEQYF. In DNA, the CDR3 is TGTGCCATCAGCGCCATGGACAGGAGTTACTCCTACGAGCAGTACTTC.

The chain has TRBV5-1 and TRBJ1-4; 10 positions agree with TRBD1. Germline-derived CDR1 and CDR2 are SGHRS and YFSETQ. The ends lost 4 bases at V and 9 bases at J; junction bases unmatched: 12. The CDR3 covers 16 residues. Here the CDR3 DNA reads TGCGCCAGCAGCATAGGCTTGGGACAGGGGTGGAAAAAACTGTTTTTT. It translates to CASSIGLGQGWKKLFF.

The chain employs TRBV10-1 and TRBJ2-7; 7 nucleotides match TRBD2. The germline CDR1 and CDR2 sequences are WNHNN and SYGVQD (reference sequence). This CDR3 is built from 17 residues. Trimming took 0 bases from V and 0 from J; bases not matched to a gene: 8. The CDR3 loop is CASSESEVAGYSYEQYF. Here the CDR3 DNA reads TGCGCCAGCAGTGAGTCGGAAGTAGCGGGTTACTCCTACGAGCAGTACTTC.

The chain is built from TRBV6-1 and TRBJ2-7; 10 nucleotides align to TRBD1. V shed 4 bases, J shed 2 bases, and the junction held 2 bases outside the gene matches. The germline gives CDR1 MNHNS, CDR2 SASEGT. This CDR3 is 14 amino acids long. The CDR3 region is CASSVGTGAYEQYF. CDR3 bases: TGTGCCAGCAGTGTCGGGACAGGGGCCTACGAGCAGTACTTC.

The chain links TRBV5-6 to TRBJ1-1, with D perhaps matching TRBD1 (6 bases). Deletions cut 6 bases from V and 0 bases from J, with 15 bases between. The CDR3 is 15 residues long. The germline gives CDR1 SGHDT, CDR2 YYEEEE. The CDR3 DNA sequence: TGTGCCAGCAAACAGGGAAGTTCTGTGAACACTGAAGCTTTCTTT. This codes for CASKQGSSVNTEAFF.

V gene TRBV27 combines with J gene TRBJ1-2; maybe TRBD1 (5 bases). This CDR3 comprises 15 residues. CDR1 and CDR2 (germline): MNHEY, SMNVEV (reference sequence). Trimming left V 5 bases short and J 4 bases short, with 17 bases between. As DNA, the CDR3 is TGTGCCAGCAGTCCCTCCGAAGGACAATTCTATGGCTACACCTTC. Its translation is CASSPSEGQFYGYTF.

The V call is TRBV7-6, the J call TRBJ2-2; a possible D gene is TRBD2 (7 bases). The CDR3 length is 15 residues. V dropped 3 bases and J dropped 4 bases, with 12 bases sitting between them. CDR1 and CDR2 (germline): SGHVS, FNYEAQ. The DNA for the CDR3 is TGTGCCAGCAGCTTGGAGAGGGGGGGCACCGGGGAGCTGTTTTTT. This encodes CASSLERGGTGELFF. The whole variable domain, filled in from reference TRBV7-6 and TRBJ2-2, reads GAGVSQSPRYKVTKRGQDVALRCDPISGHVSLYWYRQALGQGPEFLTYFNYEAQQDKSGLPNDRFSAERPEGSISTLTIQRTEQRDSAMYRCASSLERGGTGELFFGEGSRLTVL.

The chain recombines TRBV7-9 with TRBJ1-1; 7 positions agree with TRBD1. The V gene end was trimmed by 5 bases and the J gene end by 7 bases; junction bases not matched to a gene: 10. The CDR3 has 14 amino acids. CDR1 is SEHNR and CDR2 is FQNEAQ in the germline V gene (reference sequence). The DNA of the CDR3 is TGTGCCAGCAGCAGCGACGGGACAGCCGGTGAAGCTTTCTTT. Translated: CASSSDGTAGEAFF.

This chain joins TRBV5-4 and TRBJ1-1; possibly TRBD1 for D (5 bases). Germline CDR1 and CDR2: SGHNT and YYREEE (reference sequence). V lost 0 bases to trimming and J lost 5 bases, with 11 bases between them. The CDR3 length is 14 residues. The CDR3 bases are TGTGCCAGCAGCTTGGGGGGCGGGAGGACTGAAGCTTTCTTT. This encodes CASSLGGGRTEAFF.

Concerning this clone itself: Distinct nucleotide sequences in the sample also encode this CDR3. J is TRBJ1-3 and V is TRBV5-6; D is uncertain. Trimming shortened V by 0 bases and J by 0 bases, and 7 bases separated the two germline ends. Germline CDR1 and CDR2: SGHDT and YYEEEE. The length of the CDR3 is 15 residues. The CDR3 nucleotides read TGTGCCAGCAGCTTGGAGGGAGTCTCTGGAAACACCATATATTTT. This sequence encodes CASSLEGVSGNTIYF.

This clone occurred once. This chain joins TRBV5-1 and TRBJ1-6, with D unclear. The ends were cut back, 4 bases at V and 8 bases at J, with 10 bases in the middle. The CDR3 has 13 residues. CDR1 is SGHRS, CDR2 YFSETQ, per germline. CDR3 bases: TGCGCCAGCAGCCCAGTAGGGTATTCACCCCTCCACTTT. Protein: CASSPVGYSPLHF.

The V and J genes are TRBV7-6 and TRBJ2-3; D is perhaps TRBD2 (6 bases). This CDR3 has 16 residues. Germline V CDR1 and CDR2: SGHVS, FNYEAQ. V lost 5 bases, J lost 5 bases, and 20 bases lay in between. CDR3 amino acids: CASSHPGGAEGDTQYF. DNA for the CDR3: TGTGCCAGCAGCCACCCTGGCGGGGCCGAAGGAGATACGCAGTATTTT.

This clone was detected only once. The chain has TRBV13 and TRBJ2-3, with 12 positions matching TRBD2. Germline-derived CDR1 and CDR2 are PRHDT and FYEKMQ (reference sequence). The junction had 8 bases not matched to a gene; V was cut back by 1 base and J by 0 bases. This CDR3 spans 19 amino acids. The DNA for the CDR3 is TGTGCCAGCAGCTTAGTTGGGGCACTAGCGGGGGGTAGCACAGATACGCAGTATTTT. It translates to CASSLVGALAGGSTDTQYF.

The chain combines TRBV19 with TRBJ2-2; 8 nucleotides line up with TRBD2. The CDR3 has 17 residues. The V segment lost 7 bases and the J segment 5 bases; nucleotides outside the gene matches: 15. Germline V lookup: CDR1 LNHDA, CDR2 SQIVND (reference sequence). Here the CDR3 reads CASNPGGALMGTGELFF. The CDR3 DNA sequence: TGTGCCAGTAACCCGGGGGGGGCCCTGATGGGGACCGGGGAGCTGTTTTTT.

This clone occurred a few times. The chain has TRBV7-2 and TRBJ2-7, with 8 bases aligning to TRBD1. Germline V CDR1 and CDR2: SGHTA, FQGNSA. V shed 0 bases and J 2 bases; nucleotides not matched to a gene: 0. CDR3 length equals 14 residues. The CDR3 DNA reads TGTGCCAGCAGCTTAGCGACAGGGGCCTACGAGCAGTACTTC. This encodes CASSLATGAYEQYF.

The rearrangement links TRBV5-6 to TRBJ2-1, with 7 nucleotides matching TRBD2. Trimming at V came to 0 bases and at J to 10 bases, leaving 4 bases not matched to a gene. The CDR3 consists of 13 residues. In germline, CDR1 is SGHDT, CDR2 YYEEEE. CDR3 in DNA: TGTGCCAGCAGCTTGGCTTCCGGGGGGGAGCAGTTCTTC. This encodes CASSLASGGEQFF. Based on the CDR3 plus reference TRBV5-6 and TRBJ2-1, the full variable domain is DAGVTQSPTHLIKTRGQQVTLRCSPKSGHDTVSWYQQALGQGPQFIFQYYEEEERQRGNFPDRFSGHQFPNYSSELNVNALLLGDSALYLCASSLASGGEQFFGPGTRLTVL.

In this sample, this clone turned up once. The V and J genes are TRBV19 and TRBJ1-2, with 9 bases that match TRBD1. CDR3 size: 14 residues. The V gene end was trimmed by 5 bases and the J gene end by 7 bases; junction bases not matched to a gene: 8. The V gene's germline CDR1 is LNHDA and CDR2 SQIVND (reference sequence). The CDR3 bases are TGTGCCAGTAGTGCTAGCCGGGACAGGGCTGGCTACACCTTC. Translating gives CASSASRDRAGYTF.

The chain joins TRBV2 to TRBJ2-3; no reliable D call. The germline gives CDR1 SNHLY, CDR2 FYNNEI. Deletions cut 6 bases from V and 3 bases from J, with 22 bases between. This CDR3 has 17 amino acids. The CDR3 nucleotides read TGTGCCAGCAGACCACGACCCAAAATCCCTCTGACAGATACGCAGTATTTT. Translating gives CASRPRPKIPLTDTQYF. The full variable domain, its missing parts supplied by reference TRBV2 and TRBJ2-3, is EPEVTQTPSHQVTQMGQEVILRCVPISNHLYFYWYRQILGQKVEFLVSFYNNEISEKSEIFDDQFSVERPDGSNFTLKIRSTKLEDSAMYFCASRPRPKIPLTDTQYFGPGTRLTVL.

The chain recombines TRBV28 with TRBJ2-3; D remains ambiguous. In germline, CDR1 is MDHEN, CDR2 SYDVKM. The V gene lost 3 bases and the J gene lost 3 bases, with 10 bases spanning the gap. This CDR3 region has 14 residues. This chain's CDR3 is CASSFESSTDTQYF. For the CDR3, the DNA is TGTGCCAGCAGTTTTGAGTCATCAACAGATACGCAGTATTTT. Variable domain in full (rest from reference TRBV28 and TRBJ2-3): DVKVTQSSRYLVKRTGEKVFLECVQDMDHENMFWYRQDPGLGLRLIYFSYDVKMKEKGDIPEGYSVSREKKERFSLILESASTNQTSMYLCASSFESSTDTQYFGPGTRLTVL.

V is TRBV7-8 and J is TRBJ2-7; D uncertain. The CDR3 consists of 14 residues. Germline V gene data show CDR1 as SGHVS and CDR2 as FQNEAQ. Trimming cost V 5 bases and J 0 bases, with 11 bases left between them. The CDR3 loop is CASSPDGFSYEQYF. The CDR3 DNA is TGTGCCAGCAGCCCAGATGGTTTCTCCTACGAGCAGTACTTC.